These 24 T cell receptor beta chains were all obtained from the same sample, sequenced in a study of T cells in Graves' hyperthyroidism and ophthalmopathy. RNA transcripts served as the template for amplifying TCR beta CDR3 regions. During a first-round RT-PCR of the TCR CDR3, the HTBI primer set was used. Via MiXCR, TCRdb re-called the multiplex PCR reads, giving one row per CDR3 protein. This table holds about 530,000 distinct CDR3 sequences, about 15% found once. Sequencing was done on a sample of blood. Source of these receptors: a woman in her late teens or twenties with Graves' ophthalmopathy.

CDR3 region: CASSQDLGSGANVLTF. In nucleotides, the CDR3 is TGCGCCAGCAGCCAAGATCTCGGATCTGGGGCCAACGTCCTGACTTTC. The chain couples TRBV4-3 to TRBJ2-6; D gene uncertain. From germline, CDR1 is LGHNA and CDR2 YSLEER. Between the trimmed V and J ends, which lost 0 bases and 1 base, there was a span of 7 bases. The CDR3 has 16 amino acids.

In this sample, this clonotype turned up many times. The rearrangement links TRBV11-2 to TRBJ1-5; D unclear. The germline V gene has CDR1 SGHAT and CDR2 FQNNGV. With 1 base removed from V and 0 bases from J, the gap between germline ends came to 7 bases. This CDR3 contains 15 residues. The CDR3: CASSLGVPSNQPQHF. CDR3 coding DNA: TGTGCCAGCAGCTTAGGAGTACCTAGCAATCAGCCCCAGCATTTT.

This clonotype was seen many times. The rearrangement links TRBV20-1 to TRBJ2-2; D is undetermined. Per germline, CDR1 DFQATT and CDR2 SNEGSKA (reference sequence). CDR3 length: 12 amino acids. V dropped 7 bases and J dropped 0 bases, with 6 bases sitting between them. CDR3 amino acids: CSGQANTGELFF. The CDR3 nucleotides read TGCAGTGGACAAGCGAACACCGGGGAGCTGTTTTTT.

This clonotype has a count of ten or more. The V call is TRBV5-6, the J call TRBJ2-7, with D unclear. Germline V CDR1 and CDR2: SGHDT, YYEEEE. The CDR3 extends over 13 amino acids. Trimming took 4 bases from V and 0 from J, leaving 8 bases between them. CDR3: CASSPRRSYEQYF. The CDR3 DNA follows: TGTGCCAGCAGCCCGCGGCGCTCCTACGAGCAGTACTTC.

This clonotype came up many times. The chain is built from TRBV7-2 and TRBJ2-7; the D call may be TRBD1 or TRBD2 (5 bases each). The ends were cut back, 0 bases at V and 6 bases at J, with 12 bases in the middle. CDR1 is SGHTA and CDR2 is FQGNSA in the germline V gene. CDR3 length: 14 amino acids. Here the CDR3 reads CASSLALRAGEQYF. The CDR3 DNA reads TGTGCCAGCAGCTTAGCCCTCAGGGCGGGCGAGCAGTACTTC. Looking up the rest from reference TRBV7-2 and TRBJ2-7 gives the full variable domain: GAGVSQSPSNKVTEKGKDVELRCDPISGHTALYWYRQSLGQGLEFLIYFQGNSAPDKSGLPSDRFSAERTGGSVSTLTIQRTQQEDSAVYLCASSLALRAGEQYFGPGTRLTVT.

CDR3 region: CASSFANEKLFF. As DNA, the CDR3 is TGTGCCAGCAGTTTTGCTAATGAAAAACTGTTTTTT. The chain recombines TRBV28 with TRBJ1-4; D remains unclear. The CDR3 spans 12 residues. CDR1 is MDHEN, CDR2 SYDVKM, per germline. Trimming shortened V by 3 bases and J by 3 bases, and 2 bases separated the two germline ends. Looking up the rest from reference TRBV28 and TRBJ1-4 gives the full variable domain: DVKVTQSSRYLVKRTGEKVFLECVQDMDHENMFWYRQDPGLGLRLIYFSYDVKMKEKGDIPEGYSVSREKKERFSLILESASTNQTSMYLCASSFANEKLFFGSGTQLSVL.

V and J are TRBV5-1 and TRBJ1-5; D is unresolved. Germline CDR1 SGHRS, CDR2 YFSETQ. The CDR3 totals 15 residues. The V gene lost 0 bases and the J gene lost 3 bases, with 10 bases spanning the gap. CDR3 DNA sequence: TGCGCCAGCAGCTTGGGAGGGTACGACAATCAGCCCCAGCATTTT. As protein: CASSLGGYDNQPQHF.

This clonotype was detected once. A read error may account for a junction end that differs from germline. The J gene is TRBJ2-1, the V gene TRBV6-1, with D possibly called TRBD1 or TRBD2 (6 bases each). Germline-derived CDR1 and CDR2 are MNHNS and SASEGT. This CDR3 comprises 13 residues. This CDR3 reads CAGSQRGANEQFF. The DNA of the CDR3 is TGTGCCGGCAGCCAAAGGGGGGCGAATGAGCAGTTCTTC.

This clonotype was counted at least ten times. The V call is TRBV28, the J call TRBJ2-5; D is unresolved. This CDR3 is built from 13 residues. V was trimmed by 3 bases and J by 5 bases, leaving 10 bases between them. Germline CDR1 is MDHEN and CDR2 is SYDVKM. CDR3 region: CASSLGSIETQYF. CDR3 nucleotide sequence: TGTGCCAGCAGTTTGGGAAGTATCGAGACCCAGTACTTC. Full variable domain (rest looked up from reference TRBV28 and TRBJ2-5): DVKVTQSSRYLVKRTGEKVFLECVQDMDHENMFWYRQDPGLGLRLIYFSYDVKMKEKGDIPEGYSVSREKKERFSLILESASTNQTSMYLCASSLGSIETQYFGPGTRLLVL.

This clonotype came up a few times. Compared with germline, one end of the junction differs, possibly owing to a read error. This sequence joins TRBV5-1 and TRBJ1-6; D is ambiguous. The CDR3 length is 15 residues. Germline CDR1 and CDR2: SGHRS and YFSETQ. The CDR3 DNA reads TGTGCCAGCAGCTTGGGAGGGAATCTAAATTCACCCCTCCACTTT. It specifies CASSLGGNLNSPLHF.

This clonotype was counted ten times or more. The chain uses TRBV28 and TRBJ1-5; possibly TRBD1 for D (5 bases). V was clipped by 5 bases and J by 0 bases, with 23 bases between them. Germline loops: CDR1 MDHEN, CDR2 SYDVKM. The CDR3 consists of 19 residues. The CDR3 region is CASSPLHTRQSYSNQPQHF. CDR3 nucleotide sequence: TGTGCCAGCAGTCCCCTCCACACTCGACAGTCCTATAGCAATCAGCCCCAGCATTTT.

This clonotype has at least ten counts. The chain couples TRBV28 to TRBJ1-1; unclear D gene. This CDR3 is 15 amino acids long. The V gene lost 2 bases and the J gene lost 5 bases, with 15 bases spanning the gap. CDR1 MDHEN and CDR2 SYDVKM come from the germline V gene. CDR3 region: CASSLEGWGTTEAFF. CDR3 nucleotides: TGTGCCAGCAGTTTAGAGGGATGGGGTACAACTGAAGCTTTCTTT.

The CDR3 here is CATSRDISTPQPQHF. The CDR3 DNA sequence: TGTGCCACCAGCAGAGATATTTCCACACCTCAGCCCCAGCATTTT. The chain joins TRBV15 to TRBJ1-5, with no clear D. The CDR3 is 15 amino acids. Between the trimmed V and J ends, which lost 0 bases and 6 bases, there was a span of 12 bases. Germline assignment: CDR1 LNHNV and CDR2 YYDKDF (reference sequence).

There are many counts of this clonotype. This chain uses TRBV28 with TRBJ1-1, with D possibly TRBD1 on 5 matching bases. From germline, CDR1 is MDHEN and CDR2 SYDVKM. V was trimmed by 6 bases and J by 0 bases, leaving 11 bases between them. This CDR3 region has 14 residues. As DNA, the CDR3 is TGTGCCAGCAGGGGGGACGGATTGAACACTGAAGCTTTCTTT. This translates into CASRGDGLNTEAFF.

The chain joins TRBV7-9 to TRBJ2-7; 8 nucleotides agree with TRBD2. The CDR3 runs to 15 residues. Germline V CDR1 and CDR2: SEHNR, FQNEAQ (reference sequence). V trimming: 4 bases; J trimming: 2 bases; junction bases outside the gene matches: 7. CDR3 DNA: TGTGCCAGCAGCTCGGGAGGGGCCCGAACCTACGAGCAGTACTTC. Translation gives CASSSGGARTYEQYF. The complete variable domain, with remaining parts taken from reference TRBV7-9 and TRBJ2-7, reads DTGVSQNPRHKITKRGQNVTFRCDPISEHNRLYWYRQTLGQGPEFLTYFQNEAQLEKSRLLSDRFSAERPKGSFSTLEIQRTEQGDSAMYLCASSSGGARTYEQYFGPGTRLTVT.

In this sample, this clonotype turned up many times. The chain has TRBV18 and TRBJ1-2, with a possible D match to TRBD1 (6 bases). V was shortened by 2 bases and J by 2 bases, with 15 bases between the two germline ends. This CDR3 comprises 16 residues. The germline CDR1 and CDR2 sequences are KGHSH and LQKENI. CDR3 DNA sequence: TGTGCCAGCTCACCAAGAACGGGGGGCGCCAACTATGGCTACACCTTC. Protein sequence: CASSPRTGGANYGYTF.

A few counts support this clonotype. The CDR3 DNA reads TGTGTCAGTAGGACCGTATTTGACGGTGCCTACGAGCAGTACTTC. Its protein product is CVSRTVFDGAYEQYF. V and J are TRBV6-1 and TRBJ2-7; D is uncertain. The CDR3 is made up of 15 amino acids. CDR1 is MNHNS and CDR2 is SASEGT in the germline V gene.

This clonotype was detected only a few times. Just one base apart from a much larger clone, this may be a read error. The rearrangement joins TRBV5-1 to TRBJ2-7, with D perhaps TRBD2 (6 bases). This CDR3 has 16 amino acids. CDR1 is SGHRS and CDR2 is YFSETQ in the germline V gene. V lost 0 bases and J 5 bases, leaving 18 bases between the germline ends. The CDR3 loop is CASSLALGRGEDEQYF. CDR3 coding DNA: TGCGCCAGCAGCTTGGCCCTAGGGCGGGGTGAGGACGAGCAGTACTTC.

This clonotype was detected only a few times. The V call is TRBV7-9, the J call TRBJ1-2; D is uncertain. The CDR3 has 15 residues. Germline CDR1 and CDR2: SEHNR and FQNEAQ (reference sequence). Trimming removed 1 base from V and 6 bases from J, with 15 bases in between. The CDR3 DNA is TGTGCCAGCAGCTTAGAAGAAAGCCTCACCAATGGCTACACCTTC. Translation: CASSLEESLTNGYTF.

In the case of this clonotype: Just one base apart from a much larger clone, this may be a read error. The CDR3 nucleotides read TGTGCCAGCAGCCCGGGGGAGGGACAAGGAGCTTTCTTT. Translation gives CASSPGEGQGAFF. The V gene is TRBV7-3, the J gene TRBJ1-1, with D perhaps TRBD1 (6 bases). Germline V CDR1 and CDR2: SGHTA, FQGTGA. The CDR3 consists of 13 residues. Trimming left V 5 bases short and J 10 bases short, with 17 bases between.

This clonotype was seen at least ten times. The V gene is TRBV6-6, the J gene TRBJ1-6; D may be TRBD1 (5 bases). The germline CDR1 and CDR2 sequences are MNHNY and SVGAGI (reference sequence). The CDR3 length is 14 residues. Trimming stripped 2 bases from V and 7 bases from J, with 9 bases between. In DNA, the CDR3 is TGTGCCAGCAGTTACAGGCAGGGCAATTCACCCCTCCACTTT. It codes for CASSYRQGNSPLHF.

The chain has TRBV19 and TRBJ1-4; TRBD1 matches 7 bases. With 5 bases clipped from V and 6 bases from J, the junction kept 9 bases outside the gene matches. This CDR3 has 15 amino acids. CDR1 is LNHDA and CDR2 is SQIVND in the germline V gene (reference sequence). The CDR3 sequence: CASSSSGTAYEKLFF. The CDR3 DNA reads TGTGCCAGTAGTTCCTCCGGGACAGCCTATGAAAAACTGTTTTTT.

This clonotype showed up many times. The V gene is TRBV20-1, the J gene TRBJ2-7; the match to TRBD2 covers 7 bases. CDR3 size: 14 residues. Germline V gene lookup returns CDR1 DFQATT and CDR2 SNEGSKA (reference sequence). V shed 2 bases, J shed 2 bases, and the junction held 6 bases outside the gene matches. The CDR3 reads CSARRLAETYEQYF. The DNA for the CDR3 is TGCAGTGCTAGAAGGCTAGCGGAAACCTACGAGCAGTACTTC.

This clonotype showed up just a few times. This chain uses TRBV11-2 with TRBJ2-7, with D perhaps matching TRBD1 (5 bases). This CDR3 region has 13 residues. V was shortened by 5 bases and J by 5 bases, with 13 bases between the two germline ends. Per germline, CDR1 SGHAT and CDR2 FQNNGV. Here the CDR3 DNA reads TGTGCCAGCAGCAGATTCCAGGGTGACGAGCAGTACTTC. Translating gives CASSRFQGDEQYF.